This TCR beta chain was recovered during a study of blood T cells in healthy people across ages. Study-wide findings and caveats: It was not known whether donors were CMV positive (a possible confounder of expanded clonotype changes).

Combining a sample-barcoded 5' primer with a J-beta primer mix, a second PCR ran for about 6 to 12 cycles. TCRdb itself ran the 5' RACE reads through MiXCR, one entry per CDR3 protein. The table records hundreds of thousands of distinct CDR3 sequences, 62% of them present only once. Germline CDR1 reads MNHEY; CDR2 reads SVGEGT. This CDR3 spans 13 amino acids. A remark on this clonotype: The antigen is not known.

This TCR was recovered from a man aged 25 to 40 in good health. The V and J genes are TRBV6-2 or TRBV6-3 and TRBJ2-4; the D gene could be TRBD1 or TRBD2 (5 bases each). Near its end, the DNA agrees better with TRBJ2-7, so the J call may be wrong. Sequenced: blood. Here the CDR3 DNA reads TGTGCCAGCACCTTTCCCGGGGACCACGAGCAGTACTTC. Translated: CASTFPGDHEQYF.